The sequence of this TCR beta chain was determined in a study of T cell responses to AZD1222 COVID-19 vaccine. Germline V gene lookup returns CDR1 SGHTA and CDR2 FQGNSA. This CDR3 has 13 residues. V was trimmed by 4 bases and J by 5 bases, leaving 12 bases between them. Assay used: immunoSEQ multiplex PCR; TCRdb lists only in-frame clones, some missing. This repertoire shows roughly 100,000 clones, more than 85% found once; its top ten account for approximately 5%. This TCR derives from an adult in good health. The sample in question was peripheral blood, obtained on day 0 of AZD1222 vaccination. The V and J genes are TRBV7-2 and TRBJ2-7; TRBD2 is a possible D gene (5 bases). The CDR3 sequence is CASSSNFGNEQYF. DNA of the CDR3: TGTGCCAGCAGCTCGAATTTCGGGAACGAGCAGTACTTC.